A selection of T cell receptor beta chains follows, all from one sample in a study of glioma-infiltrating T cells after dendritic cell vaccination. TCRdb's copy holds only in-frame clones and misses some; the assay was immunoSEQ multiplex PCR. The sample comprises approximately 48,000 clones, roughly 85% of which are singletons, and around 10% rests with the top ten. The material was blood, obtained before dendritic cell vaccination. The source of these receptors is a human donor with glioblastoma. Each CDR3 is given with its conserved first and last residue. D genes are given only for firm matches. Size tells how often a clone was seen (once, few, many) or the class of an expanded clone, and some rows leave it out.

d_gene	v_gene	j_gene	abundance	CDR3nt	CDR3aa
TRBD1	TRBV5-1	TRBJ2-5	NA	TGCGCCAGCAGCGTGAGCGGGACAGGGGCGCGAGAGACCCAGTACTTC	CASSVSGTGARETQYF
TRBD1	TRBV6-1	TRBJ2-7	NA	TGTGCCAGCAGTGATTTGGACAGGACCTCCGAGCAGTACTTC	CASSDLDRTSEQYF
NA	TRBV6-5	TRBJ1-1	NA	TGTGCCAGCAGTTACTCGATCACGGGTACTGAAGCTTTCTTT	CASSYSITGTEAFF
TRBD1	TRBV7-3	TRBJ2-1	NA	TGTGCCAGCAGGCCCACAGGGGGCTCCTACAATGAGCAGTTCTTC	CASRPTGGSYNEQFF
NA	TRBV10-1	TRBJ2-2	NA	TGCGCCAGCAGTGAAGTGCAGGGTTCGAACACCGGGGAGCTGTTTTTT	CASSEVQGSNTGELFF
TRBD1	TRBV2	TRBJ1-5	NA	TGTGCCAGCAGTGAACAGGGGGCGAAGCAGCCCCAGCATTTT	CASSEQGAKQPQHF
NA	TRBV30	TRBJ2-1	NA	TGTGCCTGGAGTGGGTGGGTTGCGGGGGGACAGAATGAGCAGTTCTTC	CAWSGWVAGGQNEQFF
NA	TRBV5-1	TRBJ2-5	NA	TGCGCCAGCAGGGCGGGCACAGGGCAACAAGAGACCCAGTACTTC	CASRAGTGQQETQYF
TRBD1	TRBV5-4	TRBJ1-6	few	TGTGCCAGCAGCTCGTGGGACAGCTATTCCCCCCTCCACTTT	CASSSWDSYSPLHF
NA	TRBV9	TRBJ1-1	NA	TGTGCCAGCAGCCCGCGACGGGGGGGAAACACTGAAGCTTTCTTT	CASSPRRGGNTEAFF
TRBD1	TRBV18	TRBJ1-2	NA	TGTGCCAGCTCACCGCGCCCGGACAGGGGCTATGGCTACACCTTC	CASSPRPDRGYGYTF
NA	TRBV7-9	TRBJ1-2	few	TGTGCCAGCAGCTTAGTATTGGAGGGCTACACCTTC	CASSLVLEGYTF
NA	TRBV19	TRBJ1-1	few	TGTGCCAGTAGTAATGCTCAGATAATGAACACTGAAGCTTTCTTT	CASSNAQIMNTEAFF
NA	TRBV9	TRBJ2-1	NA	TGTGCCAGCAGCGGGGGCCAGGGGAGCTCCTACAATGAGCAGTTCTTC	CASSGGQGSSYNEQFF
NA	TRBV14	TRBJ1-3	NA	TGTGCCAGCAGCCAAGATCGGACAGTGAGGGGAAACACCATATATTTT	CASSQDRTVRGNTIYF
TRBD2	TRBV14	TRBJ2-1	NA	TGTGCCAGCAGCCAACTCTCGTTTAGCGGGAGAACCTACAATGAGCAGTTCTTC	CASSQLSFSGRTYNEQFF
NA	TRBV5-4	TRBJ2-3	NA	TGTGCCAGCAGCTTGAGGCAGGGGCCCACAGATACGCAGTATTTT	CASSLRQGPTDTQYF
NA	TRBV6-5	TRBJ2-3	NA	TGTGCCAGCAGGGACCGAGGGCGGGATACGCAGTATTTT	CASRDRGRDTQYF
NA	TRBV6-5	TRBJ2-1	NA	TGTGCCAGCAGTTACCTGCAGGGGGGTTCAAGTGGTGAGCAGTTCTTC	CASSYLQGGSSGEQFF
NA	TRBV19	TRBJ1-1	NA	TGTGCCAGTAGTATAGCCGGGGGAACTGAAGCTTTCTTT	CASSIAGGTEAFF
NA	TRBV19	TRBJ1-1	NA	TGTGCCAGTAACAACAGGGATGGGGAAGCTTTCTTT	CASNNRDGEAFF
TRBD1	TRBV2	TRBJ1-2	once	TGTGCCAGCAGTGAAACTCAAACAGGGGGCAATGGCTACACCTTC	CASSETQTGGNGYTF
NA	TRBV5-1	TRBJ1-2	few	TGCGCCAGCCGCCTTGAGGGAGGCTACACCTTC	CASRLEGGYTF
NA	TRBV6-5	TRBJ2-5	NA	TGTGCCAGCAGTTACTCTGGATACTCGGGGGAGACCCAGTACTTC	CASSYSGYSGETQYF
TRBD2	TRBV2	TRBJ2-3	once	TGTGCCAGCACCCCGCGTAGCGGGACCCGAGATACGCAGTATTTT	CASTPRSGTRDTQYF
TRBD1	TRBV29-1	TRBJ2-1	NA	TGCAGCGCCGGACCGGGACAGGACTACAATGAGCAGTTCTTC	CSAGPGQDYNEQFF
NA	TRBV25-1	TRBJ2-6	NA	TGTGCCAGCCGGAAGACGGCCGGAGCTGGGGCCAACGTCCTGACTTTC	CASRKTAGAGANVLTF
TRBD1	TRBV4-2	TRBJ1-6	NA	TGTGCCAGCAGCCAAGATCCGGGACAGTCCACCCTCCACTTT	CASSQDPGQSTLHF
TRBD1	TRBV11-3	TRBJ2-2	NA	TGTGCCAGCAGCCCGGGACAGGGAAAATGGGGCGGGAACACCGGGGAGCTGTTTTTT	CASSPGQGKWGGNTGELFF
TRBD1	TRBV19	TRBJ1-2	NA	TGTGCCAGTAGTATAATAGGGGGCTCGGGTGGCTACACCTTC	CASSIIGGSGGYTF
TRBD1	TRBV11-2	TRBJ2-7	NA	TGTGCCAGCAACGGTCCAGGGGGCGTTTCGGGTGAGCAGTACTTC	CASNGPGGVSGEQYF
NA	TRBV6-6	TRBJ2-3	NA	TGTGCCGGTCCCATGTGGGACTGGCCGTATGCGCAGTATTTT	CAGPMWDWPYAQYF
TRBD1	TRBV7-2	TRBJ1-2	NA	TGTGCCAGCAGCTTAGCCGGAAGACAGGGAGAGACTGGCTACACCTTC	CASSLAGRQGETGYTF
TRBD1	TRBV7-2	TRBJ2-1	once	TGTGCCAGCAGCCCAACAGGGGGCTCCTACAATGAGCAGTTCTTC	CASSPTGGSYNEQFF
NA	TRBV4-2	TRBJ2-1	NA	TGTGCCAGCAGCCAAGGCGCGGGGAGCTCCTACAATGAGCAGTTCTTC	CASSQGAGSSYNEQFF
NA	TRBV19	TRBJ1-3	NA	TGTGCCAGTAGTATGCAGAAGTCCTCTGGAAACACCATATATTTT	CASSMQKSSGNTIYF
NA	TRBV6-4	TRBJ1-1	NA	TGTGCCAGCAGTGAACTGGGGGCGGGTGAAGCTTTCTTT	CASSELGAGEAFF
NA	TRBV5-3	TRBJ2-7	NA	TGTGCCAGAAGCTTAGGACTGCTATCCTACGAGCAGTACTTC	CARSLGLLSYEQYF
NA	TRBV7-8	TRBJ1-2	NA	TGTGCCAGCAGCTTATCCCAGGGGAGCTATGGCTACACCTTC	CASSLSQGSYGYTF
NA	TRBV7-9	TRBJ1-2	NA	TGTGCCAGCAGCTTAGGCACAGGGCTTACTTATGGCTACACCTTC	CASSLGTGLTYGYTF
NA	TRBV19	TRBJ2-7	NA	TGTGCCAGTAGTACCCGACAGGTCCTGAGCTCCTACGAGCAGTACTTC	CASSTRQVLSSYEQYF